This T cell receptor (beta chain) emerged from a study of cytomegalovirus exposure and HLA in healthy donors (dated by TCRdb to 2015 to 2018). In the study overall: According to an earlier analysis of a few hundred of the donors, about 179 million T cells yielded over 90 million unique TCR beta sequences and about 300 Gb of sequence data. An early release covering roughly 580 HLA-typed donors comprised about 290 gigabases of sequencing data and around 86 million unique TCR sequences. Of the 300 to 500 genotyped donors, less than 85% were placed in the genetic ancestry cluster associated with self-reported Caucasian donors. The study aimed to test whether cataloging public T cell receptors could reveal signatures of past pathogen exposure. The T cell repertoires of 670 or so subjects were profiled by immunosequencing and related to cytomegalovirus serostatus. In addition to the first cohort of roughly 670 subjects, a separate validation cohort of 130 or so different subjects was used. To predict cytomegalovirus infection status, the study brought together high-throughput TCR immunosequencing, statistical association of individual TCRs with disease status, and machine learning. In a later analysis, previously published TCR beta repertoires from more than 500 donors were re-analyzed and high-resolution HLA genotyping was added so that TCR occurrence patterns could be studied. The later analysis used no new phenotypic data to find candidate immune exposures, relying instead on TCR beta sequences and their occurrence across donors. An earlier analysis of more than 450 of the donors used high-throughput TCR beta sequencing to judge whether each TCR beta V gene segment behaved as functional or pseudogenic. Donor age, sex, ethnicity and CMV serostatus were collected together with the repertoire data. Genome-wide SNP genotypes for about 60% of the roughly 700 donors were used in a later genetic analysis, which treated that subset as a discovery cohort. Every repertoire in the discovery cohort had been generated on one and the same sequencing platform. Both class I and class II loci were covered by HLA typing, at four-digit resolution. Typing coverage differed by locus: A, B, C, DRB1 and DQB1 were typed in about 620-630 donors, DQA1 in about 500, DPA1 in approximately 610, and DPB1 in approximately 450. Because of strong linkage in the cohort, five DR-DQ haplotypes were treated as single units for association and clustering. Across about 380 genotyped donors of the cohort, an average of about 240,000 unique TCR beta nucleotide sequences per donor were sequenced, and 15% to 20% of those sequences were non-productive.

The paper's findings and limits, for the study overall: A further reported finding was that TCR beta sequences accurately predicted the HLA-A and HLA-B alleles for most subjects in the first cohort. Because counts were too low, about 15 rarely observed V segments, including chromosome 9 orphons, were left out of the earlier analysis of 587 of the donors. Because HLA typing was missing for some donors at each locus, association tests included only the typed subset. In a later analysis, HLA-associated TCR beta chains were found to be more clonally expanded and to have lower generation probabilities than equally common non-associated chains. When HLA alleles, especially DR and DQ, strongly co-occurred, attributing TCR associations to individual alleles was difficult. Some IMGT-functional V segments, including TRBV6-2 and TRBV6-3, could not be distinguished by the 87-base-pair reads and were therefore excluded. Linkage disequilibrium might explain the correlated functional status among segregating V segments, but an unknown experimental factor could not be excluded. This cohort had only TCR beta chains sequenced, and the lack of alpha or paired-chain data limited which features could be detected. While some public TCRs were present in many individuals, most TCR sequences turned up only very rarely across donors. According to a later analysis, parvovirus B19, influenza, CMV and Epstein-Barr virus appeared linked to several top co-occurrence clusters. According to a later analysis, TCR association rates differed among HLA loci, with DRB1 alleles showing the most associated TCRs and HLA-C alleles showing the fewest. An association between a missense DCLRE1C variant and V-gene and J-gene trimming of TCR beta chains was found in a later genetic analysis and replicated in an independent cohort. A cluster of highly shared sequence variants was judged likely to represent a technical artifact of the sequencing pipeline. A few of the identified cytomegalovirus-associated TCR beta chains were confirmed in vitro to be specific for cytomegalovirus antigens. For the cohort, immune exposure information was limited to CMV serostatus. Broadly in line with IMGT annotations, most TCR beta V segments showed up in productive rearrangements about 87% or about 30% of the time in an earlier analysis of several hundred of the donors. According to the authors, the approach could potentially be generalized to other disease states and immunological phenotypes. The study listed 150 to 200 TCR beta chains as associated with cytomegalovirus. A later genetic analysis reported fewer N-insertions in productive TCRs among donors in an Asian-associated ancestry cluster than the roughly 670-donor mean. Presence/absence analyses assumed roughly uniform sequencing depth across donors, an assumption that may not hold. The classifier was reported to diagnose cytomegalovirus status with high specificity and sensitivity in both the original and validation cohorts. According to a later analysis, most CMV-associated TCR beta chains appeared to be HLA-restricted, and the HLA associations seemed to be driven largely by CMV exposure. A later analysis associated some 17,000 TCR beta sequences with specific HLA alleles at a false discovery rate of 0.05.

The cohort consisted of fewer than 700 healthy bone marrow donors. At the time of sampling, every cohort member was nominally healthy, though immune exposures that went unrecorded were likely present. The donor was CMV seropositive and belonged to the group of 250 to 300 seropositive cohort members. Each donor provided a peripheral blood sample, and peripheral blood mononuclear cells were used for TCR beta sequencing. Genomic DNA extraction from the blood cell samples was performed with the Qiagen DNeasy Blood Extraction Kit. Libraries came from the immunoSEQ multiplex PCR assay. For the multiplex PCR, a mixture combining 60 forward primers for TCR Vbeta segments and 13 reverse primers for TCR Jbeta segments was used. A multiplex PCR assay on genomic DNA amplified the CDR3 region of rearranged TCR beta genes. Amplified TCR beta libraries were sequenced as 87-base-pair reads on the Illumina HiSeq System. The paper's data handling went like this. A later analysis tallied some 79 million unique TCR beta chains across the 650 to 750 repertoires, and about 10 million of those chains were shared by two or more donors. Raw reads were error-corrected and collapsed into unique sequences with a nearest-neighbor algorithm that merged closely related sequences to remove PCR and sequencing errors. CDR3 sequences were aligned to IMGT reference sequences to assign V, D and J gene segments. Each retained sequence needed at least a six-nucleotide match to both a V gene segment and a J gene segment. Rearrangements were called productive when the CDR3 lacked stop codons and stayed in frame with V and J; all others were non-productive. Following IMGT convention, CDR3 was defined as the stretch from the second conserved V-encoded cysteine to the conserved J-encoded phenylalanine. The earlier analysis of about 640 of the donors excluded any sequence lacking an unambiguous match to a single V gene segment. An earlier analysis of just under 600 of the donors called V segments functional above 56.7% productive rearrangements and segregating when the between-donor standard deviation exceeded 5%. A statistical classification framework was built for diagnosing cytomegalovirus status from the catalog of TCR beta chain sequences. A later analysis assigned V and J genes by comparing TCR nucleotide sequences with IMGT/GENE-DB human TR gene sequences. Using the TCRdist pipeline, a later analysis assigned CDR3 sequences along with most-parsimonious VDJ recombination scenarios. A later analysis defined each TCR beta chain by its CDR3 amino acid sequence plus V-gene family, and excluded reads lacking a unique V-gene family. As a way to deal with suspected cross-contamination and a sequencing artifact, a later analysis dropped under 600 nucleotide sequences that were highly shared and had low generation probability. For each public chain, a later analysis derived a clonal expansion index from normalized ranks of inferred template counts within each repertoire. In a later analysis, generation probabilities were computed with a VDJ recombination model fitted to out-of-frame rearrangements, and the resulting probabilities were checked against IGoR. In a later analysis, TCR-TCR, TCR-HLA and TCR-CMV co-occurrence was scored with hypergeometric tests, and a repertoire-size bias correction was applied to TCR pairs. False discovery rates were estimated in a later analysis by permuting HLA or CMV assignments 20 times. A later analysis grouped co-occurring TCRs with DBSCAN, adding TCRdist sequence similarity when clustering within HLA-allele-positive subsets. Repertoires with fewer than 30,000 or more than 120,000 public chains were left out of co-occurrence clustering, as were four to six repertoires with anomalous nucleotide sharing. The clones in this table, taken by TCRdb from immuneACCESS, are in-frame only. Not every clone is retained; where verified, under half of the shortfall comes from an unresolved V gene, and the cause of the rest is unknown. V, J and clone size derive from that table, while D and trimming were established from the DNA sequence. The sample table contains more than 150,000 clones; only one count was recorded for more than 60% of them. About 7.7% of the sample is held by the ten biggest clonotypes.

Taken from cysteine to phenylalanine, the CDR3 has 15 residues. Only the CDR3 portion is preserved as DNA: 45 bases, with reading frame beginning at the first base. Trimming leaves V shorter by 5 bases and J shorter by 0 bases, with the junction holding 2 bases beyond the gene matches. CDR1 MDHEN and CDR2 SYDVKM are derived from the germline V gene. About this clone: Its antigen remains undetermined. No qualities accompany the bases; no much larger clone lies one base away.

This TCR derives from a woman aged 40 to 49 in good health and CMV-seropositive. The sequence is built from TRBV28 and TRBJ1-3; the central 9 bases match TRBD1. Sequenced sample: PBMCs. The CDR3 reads CASSRTGASGNTIYF. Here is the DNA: TGTGCCAGCAGTCGGACAGGGGCCTCTGGAAACACCATATATTTT.